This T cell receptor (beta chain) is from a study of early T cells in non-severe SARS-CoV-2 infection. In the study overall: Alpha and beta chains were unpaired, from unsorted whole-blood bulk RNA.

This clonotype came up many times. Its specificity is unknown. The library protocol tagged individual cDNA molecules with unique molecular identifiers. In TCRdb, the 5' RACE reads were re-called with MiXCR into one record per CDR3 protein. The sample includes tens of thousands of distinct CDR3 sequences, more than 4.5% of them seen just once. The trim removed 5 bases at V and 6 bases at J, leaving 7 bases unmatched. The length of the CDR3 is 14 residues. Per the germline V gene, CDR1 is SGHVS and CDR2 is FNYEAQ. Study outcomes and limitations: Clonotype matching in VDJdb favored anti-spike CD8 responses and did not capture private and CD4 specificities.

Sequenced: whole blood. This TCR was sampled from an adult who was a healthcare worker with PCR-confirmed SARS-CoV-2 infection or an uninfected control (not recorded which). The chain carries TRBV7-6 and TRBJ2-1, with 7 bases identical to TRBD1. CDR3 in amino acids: CASSQTGRGNEQFF. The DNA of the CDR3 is TGTGCCAGCAGCCAGACAGGGCGCGGCAATGAGCAGTTCTTC.